This T cell receptor beta chain was identified during a study of blood T cell repertoires in COVID-19. At the level of the study: The samples span acute and convalescent COVID-19 from the United States, Italy and Spain.

Generated by immunoSEQ multiplex PCR, the TCRdb table keeps only in-frame clones and is missing some. This sample has about 140,000 clones; over 70% occur once, and the top ten carry about 1.8%. Germline V gene data show CDR1 as SGHDN and CDR2 as FVKESK. This CDR3 spans 15 amino acids. Deletions cut 0 bases from V and 7 bases from J, with 15 bases between. The clonotype originates from a woman aged 55-69 years with acute or convalescent COVID-19. The chain is built from TRBV14 and TRBJ2-5; tentative D call: TRBD1 (6 bases). Sample: peripheral blood. In DNA form, the CDR3 reads TGTGCCAGCAGCCAAGATCTGGCAGGGGTAACGACCCAGTACTTC. Translating gives CASSQDLAGVTTQYF.